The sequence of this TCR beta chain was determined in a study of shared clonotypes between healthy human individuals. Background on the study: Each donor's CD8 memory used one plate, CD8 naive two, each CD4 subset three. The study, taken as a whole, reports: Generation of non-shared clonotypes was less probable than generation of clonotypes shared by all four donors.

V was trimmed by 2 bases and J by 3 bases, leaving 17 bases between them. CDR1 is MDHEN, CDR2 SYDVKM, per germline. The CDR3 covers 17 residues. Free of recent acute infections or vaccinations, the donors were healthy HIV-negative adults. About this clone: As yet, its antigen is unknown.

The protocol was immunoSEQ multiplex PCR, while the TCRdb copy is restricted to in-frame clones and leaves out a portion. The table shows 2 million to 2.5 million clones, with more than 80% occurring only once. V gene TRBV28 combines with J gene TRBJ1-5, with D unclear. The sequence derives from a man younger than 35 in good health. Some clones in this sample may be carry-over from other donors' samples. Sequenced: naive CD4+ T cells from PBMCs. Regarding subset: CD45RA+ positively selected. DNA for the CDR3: TGTGCCAGCAGTTTAATATTTTCGGCCGGGGACAATCAGCCCCAGCATTTT. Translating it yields CASSLIFSAGDNQPQHF.